The entry below gives a single T cell receptor (beta chain) sequence along with its context. As yet, its antigen is unknown. The CDR3 is 13 amino acids. Per the germline V gene, CDR1 is SEHNR and CDR2 is FQNEAQ (reference sequence). V was shortened by 1 base and J by 5 bases, with 6 bases between the two germline ends. This record belongs to a study of cytomegalovirus exposure and HLA in healthy donors. Study details: From donors who were HLA-typed, an early data release held around 85 million unique TCRs.

General study points: HLA alleles were associated with 17,000 or so TCR beta sequences in a later analysis at 0.05 false discovery rate.

A multiplex PCR was run with 60 Vbeta primers and 13 Jbeta primers. The protocol was immunoSEQ multiplex PCR, while the TCRdb copy is restricted to in-frame clones and leaves out a portion. The data contain more than 100,000 clones, about three quarters of them singletons. Sequencing was carried out using PBMCs. The rearrangement links TRBV7-9 to TRBJ2-4; TRBD2 is a possible D gene (6 bases). The clonotype was recovered from a man between 60 and 75 years old in good health and CMV-seropositive. This CDR3 reads CASSLGLENIQYF. The CDR3 region has the DNA TGTGCCAGCAGCTTAGGACTAGAAAACATTCAGTACTTC.